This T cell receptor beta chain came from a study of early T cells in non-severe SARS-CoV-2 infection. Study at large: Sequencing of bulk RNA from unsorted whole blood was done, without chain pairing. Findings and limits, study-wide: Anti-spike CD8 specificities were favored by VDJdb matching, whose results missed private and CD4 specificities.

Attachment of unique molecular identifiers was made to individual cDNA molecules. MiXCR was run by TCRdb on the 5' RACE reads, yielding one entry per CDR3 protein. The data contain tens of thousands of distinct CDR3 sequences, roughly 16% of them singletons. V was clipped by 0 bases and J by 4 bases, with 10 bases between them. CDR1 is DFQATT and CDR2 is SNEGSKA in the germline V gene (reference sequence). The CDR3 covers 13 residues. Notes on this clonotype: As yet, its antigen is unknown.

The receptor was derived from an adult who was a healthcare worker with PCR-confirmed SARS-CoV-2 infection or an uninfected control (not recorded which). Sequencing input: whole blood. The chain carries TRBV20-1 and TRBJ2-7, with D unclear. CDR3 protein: CSARDLRIYEQYF. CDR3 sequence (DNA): TGCAGTGCTAGAGATCTGAGGATTTACGAGCAGTACTTC.